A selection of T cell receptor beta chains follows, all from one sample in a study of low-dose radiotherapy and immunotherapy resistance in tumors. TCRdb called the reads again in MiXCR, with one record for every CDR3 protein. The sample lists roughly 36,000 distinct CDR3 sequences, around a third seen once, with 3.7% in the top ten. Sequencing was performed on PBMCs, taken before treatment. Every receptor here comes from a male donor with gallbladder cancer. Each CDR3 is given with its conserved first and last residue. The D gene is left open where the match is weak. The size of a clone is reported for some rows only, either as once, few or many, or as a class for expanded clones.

TGTGCCAGCGGCCGCGGGGTGGATAACGAGCAGTACTTC,CASGRGVDNEQYF,13,NA,NA,TRBV2,TRBJ2-7
TGTGCCAGCAGTTCTTCCCCCGGCAGGGGGAGTACCGGGGAGCTGTTTTTT,CASSSSPGRGSTGELFF,17,TRBD1,NA,TRBV28,TRBJ2-2
TGTGCCAGCAGGCCAGAGCGAGGAGAGGATGAGCAGTTCTTC,CASRPERGEDEQFF,14,NA,many,TRBV28,TRBJ2-1
TGCGCCAGCCGCGGGGAGAAGGAAAAACTGTTTTTT,CASRGEKEKLFF,12,NA,many,TRBV4-1,TRBJ1-4
TGCAGCGTCCAGCAGGGACGGGGGGGCGAGCAGTACTTC,CSVQQGRGGEQYF,13,TRBD2,many,TRBV29-1,TRBJ2-7
TGCAGCGTTAAGGGGGACAGCAATTCACCCCTCCACTTT,CSVKGDSNSPLHF,13,TRBD1,many,TRBV29-1,TRBJ1-6
TGCAGTGCTAGAGGTTGGAATCATGGCTACACCTTC,CSARGWNHGYTF,12,NA,NA,TRBV20-1,TRBJ1-2
TGTGCCAGCAGCGTGTCTAGCGGGGACGATGAGCAGTTCTTC,CASSVSSGDDEQFF,14,TRBD2,NA,TRBV9,TRBJ2-1
TGTGCCAGCAGCTTAGCTAGCGGGAGGGCCTTGGGGGAGACCCAGTACTTC,CASSLASGRALGETQYF,17,TRBD2,NA,TRBV7-2,TRBJ2-5
TGTGCCAGCAGTTTTCTGTTCTCGGGCAGGAACTATGGCTACACCTTC,CASSFLFSGRNYGYTF,16,NA,NA,TRBV28,TRBJ1-2
TGCAGTGCTAGAGACACAGACAGGGCGGACGAGACCCAGTACTTC,CSARDTDRADETQYF,15,TRBD1,many,TRBV20-1,TRBJ2-5
TGCAGCGTTCCCGGACAGGGACTGAACACTGAAGCTTTCTTT,CSVPGQGLNTEAFF,14,TRBD1,many,TRBV29-1,TRBJ1-1
TGCGCCAGCAACAGCCGGGACCATCCCCGGGAGGTCTACAATGAGCAGTTCTTC,CASNSRDHPREVYNEQFF,18,TRBD2,many,TRBV5-1,TRBJ2-1
TGTGCCAGCAGTCTCCCCGTGGGCAACAATGAGCAGTTCTTC,CASSLPVGNNEQFF,14,NA,many,TRBV12-3/TRBV12-4,TRBJ2-1
TGTGCCAGCACCCCAGGCCTAGAAGATACGCAGTATTTT,CASTPGLEDTQYF,13,NA,many,TRBV3-1,TRBJ2-3
TGCAGTGCCCTTCTGGGCGGTGAAAAACTGTTTTTT,CSALLGGEKLFF,12,NA,once,TRBV20-1,TRBJ1-4
TGTGCCAGCAGCCCCCCGGGGGCGGGGAATCAGCCCCAGCATTTT,CASSPPGAGNQPQHF,15,NA,NA,TRBV7-9,TRBJ1-5
TGTGCCAGCAGCTTAGAGGGACAGGGGGCAATGAACACTGAAGCTTTCTTT,CASSLEGQGAMNTEAFF,17,TRBD1,medium-sized,TRBV11-2,TRBJ1-1
TGTGCCAGCAGCCTGACGGGGAGCTCCTACGAGCAGTACTTC,CASSLTGSSYEQYF,14,NA,many,TRBV11-1,TRBJ2-7
TGTGCCAGCAGGCCCCCGGGCCCCACAGATACGCAGTATTTT,CASRPPGPTDTQYF,14,NA,many,TRBV2,TRBJ2-3
TGTGCCAGCAGCACGAACGTGAGACAAATCGGCCGGGAGCTGTTTTTT,CASSTNVRQIGRELFF,16,NA,many,TRBV27,TRBJ2-2
TGTGCCAGTAGTCCAGGGGTTATTGACACTGAAGCTTTCTTT,CASSPGVIDTEAFF,14,NA,NA,TRBV19,TRBJ1-1
TGTGCCAGCACCCTTGGAGGGGGGCGTCAGCCCCAGCATTTT,CASTLGGGRQPQHF,14,NA,medium-sized,TRBV28,TRBJ1-5
TGTGCCAGCAGCTTAGCTCAGCGGGAGATCGACGAGCAGTACTTC,CASSLAQREIDEQYF,15,TRBD2,NA,TRBV7-8,TRBJ2-7
TGTGCCAGCTCACCACGGGCGGACTCCTACGAGCAGTACTTC,CASSPRADSYEQYF,14,NA,many,TRBV18,TRBJ2-7
TGTGCCAGCAGCCAACAACTAGCGAGCACAGATACGCAGTATTTT,CASSQQLASTDTQYF,15,TRBD2,many,TRBV14,TRBJ2-3
TGTGCCAGCACGATAGCGGGAGGGACCACAGATACGCAGTATTTT,CASTIAGGTTDTQYF,15,TRBD2,few,TRBV12-3/TRBV12-4,TRBJ2-3
TGTGCCAGCAGCACCCTTCGGACAGACTTAGGCTATGGCTACACCTTC,CASSTLRTDLGYGYTF,16,NA,many,TRBV11-2,TRBJ1-2
TGTGCCAGCAGTCTAGCGGGCTCCTACAATGAGCAGTTCTTC,CASSLAGSYNEQFF,14,TRBD2,medium-sized,TRBV5-6,TRBJ2-1
TGCAGCGTTGTAAGGGGTTTACCGCGGACTAGCGGGAGTGGTCCCTATTCGGATACGCAGTATTTT,CSVVRGLPRTSGSGPYSDTQYF,22,TRBD2,many,TRBV29-1,TRBJ2-3
TGTGCCAGCAGCCAAGATCACAGAGAAGAGACCCAGTACTTC,CASSQDHREETQYF,14,NA,many,TRBV3-1,TRBJ2-5
TGTGCCAGCAGCCGGGCTGCGGGCGGGGACACCGGGGAGCTGTTTTTT,CASSRAAGGDTGELFF,16,NA,many,TRBV3-1,TRBJ2-2
TGTGCCAGCAGCCAAGCCCGGTCTACAGGGACCAAGCCCTACGAGCAGTACTTC,CASSQARSTGTKPYEQYF,18,NA,many,TRBV3-1,TRBJ2-7
TGTGCCAGCAGCTTTAGAAGCCTAGGACAGGGGTCTGAAGCTTTCTTT,CASSFRSLGQGSEAFF,16,TRBD1,many,TRBV7-6,TRBJ1-1
TGTGCCAGCAGTTCGGGGGGGAGCACAGATACGCAGTATTTT,CASSSGGSTDTQYF,14,TRBD2,few,TRBV28,TRBJ2-3
TGTGCCAGTAGTGTCTCGTCCGAAACTAACTATGGCTACACCTTC,CASSVSSETNYGYTF,15,NA,many,TRBV19,TRBJ1-2
TGTGCCAGTATGGGGCTAGCGGGAGTAAGGGAGCAGTTCTTC,CASMGLAGVREQFF,14,TRBD2,many,TRBV19,TRBJ2-1
TGCAGTGCTAGAGATATTAGGGCGTCCTACGAGCAGTACTTC,CSARDIRASYEQYF,14,NA,many,TRBV20-1,TRBJ2-7
NA,CASSLEGGPTGELFFF,16,NA,NA,TRBV5-1,TRBJ2-2
TGTGCCAGCAGCTTCACAGGGTCGACTAATGAAAAACTGTTTTTT,CASSFTGSTNEKLFF,15,NA,few,TRBV7-8,TRBJ1-4
TGCAGTGCCACTCAGCGGGGGGGCACAGATACGCAGTATTTT,CSATQRGGTDTQYF,14,TRBD2,many,TRBV20-1,TRBJ2-3
TGTGCCAGCAGTTTATCTCCGGACGGAGGCAATGAGCAGTTCTTC,CASSLSPDGGNEQFF,15,NA,many,TRBV7-6,TRBJ2-1
TGTGCCAGCAGCCAAGATAATCACGGTTTACCCCTCCACTTT,CASSQDNHGLPLHF,14,NA,many,TRBV4-2,TRBJ1-6
TGCGCCAGCAGCTTGGGACAGGGGATCAATCAGCCCCAGCATTTT,CASSLGQGINQPQHF,15,TRBD1,NA,TRBV5-1,TRBJ1-5
TGTGCCAGCAGTCCGTGGGGACTCGATGAGCAGTTCTTC,CASSPWGLDEQFF,13,NA,many,TRBV27,TRBJ2-1